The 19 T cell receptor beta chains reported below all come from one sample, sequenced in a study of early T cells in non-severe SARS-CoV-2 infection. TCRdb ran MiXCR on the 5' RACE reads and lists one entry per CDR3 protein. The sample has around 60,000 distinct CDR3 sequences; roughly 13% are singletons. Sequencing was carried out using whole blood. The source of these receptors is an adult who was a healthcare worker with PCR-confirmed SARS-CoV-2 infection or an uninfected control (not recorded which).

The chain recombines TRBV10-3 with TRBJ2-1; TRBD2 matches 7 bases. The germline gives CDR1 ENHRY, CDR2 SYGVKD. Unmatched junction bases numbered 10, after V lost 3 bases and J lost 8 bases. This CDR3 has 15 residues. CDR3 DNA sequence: TGTGCCATCAGTGAAAGGGAGGGTTCGGCGGATGAGCAGTTCTTC. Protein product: CAISEREGSADEQFF.

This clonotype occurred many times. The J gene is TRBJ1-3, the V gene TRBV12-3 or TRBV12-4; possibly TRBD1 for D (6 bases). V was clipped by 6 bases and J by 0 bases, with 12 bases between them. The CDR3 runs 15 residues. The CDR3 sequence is CASSPGTHSGNTIYF. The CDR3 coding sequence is TGTGCCAGCAGCCCCGGGACACACTCTGGAAACACCATATATTTT.

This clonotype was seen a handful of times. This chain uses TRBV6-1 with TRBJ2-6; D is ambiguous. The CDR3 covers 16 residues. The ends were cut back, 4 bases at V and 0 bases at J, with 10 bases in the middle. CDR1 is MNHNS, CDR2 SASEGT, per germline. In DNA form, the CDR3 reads TGTGCCAGCAGTGGATTAGGGCGCTCTGGGGCCAACGTCCTGACTTTC. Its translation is CASSGLGRSGANVLTF.

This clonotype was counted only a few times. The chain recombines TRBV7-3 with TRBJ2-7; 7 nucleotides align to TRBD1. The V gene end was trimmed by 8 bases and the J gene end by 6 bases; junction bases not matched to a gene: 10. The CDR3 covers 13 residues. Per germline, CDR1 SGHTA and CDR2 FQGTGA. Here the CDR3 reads CASGSTGSGEQYF. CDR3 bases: TGTGCCAGCGGATCGACAGGGTCGGGCGAGCAGTACTTC.

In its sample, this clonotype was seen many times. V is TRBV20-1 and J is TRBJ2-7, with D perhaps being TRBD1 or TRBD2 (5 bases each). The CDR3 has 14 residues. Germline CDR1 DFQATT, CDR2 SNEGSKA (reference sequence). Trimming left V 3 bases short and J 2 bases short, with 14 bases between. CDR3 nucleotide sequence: TGCAGTGCTAGTAGAGGGACCTCAACCTACGAGCAGTACTTC. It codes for CSASRGTSTYEQYF.

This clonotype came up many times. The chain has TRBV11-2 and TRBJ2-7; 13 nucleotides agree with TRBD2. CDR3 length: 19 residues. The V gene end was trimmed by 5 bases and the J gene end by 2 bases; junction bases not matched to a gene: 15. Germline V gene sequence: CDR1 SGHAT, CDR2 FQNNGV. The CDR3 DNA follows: TGTGCCAGCAGCCCCCCGTGGACTAGCGGGGGCCCCCAGGCCTACGAGCAGTACTTC. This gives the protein CASSPPWTSGGPQAYEQYF.

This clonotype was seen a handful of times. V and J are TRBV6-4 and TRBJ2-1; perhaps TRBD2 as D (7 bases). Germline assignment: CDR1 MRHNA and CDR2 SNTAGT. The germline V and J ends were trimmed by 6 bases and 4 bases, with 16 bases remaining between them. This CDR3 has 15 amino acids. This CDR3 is CASSAFGGLYNEQFF. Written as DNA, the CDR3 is TGTGCCAGCAGCGCGTTCGGGGGGCTATACAATGAGCAGTTCTTC.

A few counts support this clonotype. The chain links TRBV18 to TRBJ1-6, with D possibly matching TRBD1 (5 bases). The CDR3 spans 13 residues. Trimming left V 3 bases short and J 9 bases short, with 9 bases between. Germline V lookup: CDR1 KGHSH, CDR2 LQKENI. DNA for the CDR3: TGTGCCAGCTCACCGGCGACAGTTTCACCCCTCCACTTT. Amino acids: CASSPATVSPLHF. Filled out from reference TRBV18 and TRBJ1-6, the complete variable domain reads NAGVMQNPRHLVRRRGQEARLRCSPMKGHSHVYWYRQLPEEGLKFMVYLQKENIIDESGMPKERFSAEFPKEGPSILRIQQVVRGDSAAYFCASSPATVSPLHFGNGTRLTVT.

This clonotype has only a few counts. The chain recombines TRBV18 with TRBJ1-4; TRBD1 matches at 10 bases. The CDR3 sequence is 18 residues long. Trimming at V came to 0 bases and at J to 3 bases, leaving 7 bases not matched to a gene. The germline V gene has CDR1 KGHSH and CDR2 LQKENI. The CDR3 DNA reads TGTGCCAGCTCACCACCCGCGACAGGGGGCCTTGCTAATGAAAAACTGTTTTTT. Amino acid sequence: CASSPPATGGLANEKLFF.

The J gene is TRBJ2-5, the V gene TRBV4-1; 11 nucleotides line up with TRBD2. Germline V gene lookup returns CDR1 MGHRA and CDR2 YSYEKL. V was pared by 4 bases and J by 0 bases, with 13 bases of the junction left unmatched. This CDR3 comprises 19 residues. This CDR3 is CASSPSARASGGYQETQYF. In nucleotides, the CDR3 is TGCGCCAGCAGCCCCTCAGCGAGGGCTAGCGGGGGGTACCAAGAGACCCAGTACTTC.

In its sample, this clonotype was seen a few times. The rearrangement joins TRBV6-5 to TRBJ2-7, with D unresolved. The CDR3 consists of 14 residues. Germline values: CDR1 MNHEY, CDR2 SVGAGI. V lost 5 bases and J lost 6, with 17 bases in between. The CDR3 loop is CASSRPAGRGEQYF. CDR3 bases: TGTGCCAGCAGTCGACCCGCAGGTCGCGGCGAGCAGTACTTC.

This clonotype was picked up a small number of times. The chain's CDR3 is CASSQETGGEKLFF. CDR3 nucleotide sequence: TGTGCCAGCAGCCAGGAGACAGGGGGGGAAAAACTGTTTTTT. The chain couples TRBV4-2 to TRBJ1-4; 9 nucleotides line up with TRBD1. CDR1 LGHNA and CDR2 YNFKEQ come from the germline V gene. V shed 3 bases and J 8 bases; nucleotides not matched to a gene: 4. The CDR3 loop spans 14 amino acids.

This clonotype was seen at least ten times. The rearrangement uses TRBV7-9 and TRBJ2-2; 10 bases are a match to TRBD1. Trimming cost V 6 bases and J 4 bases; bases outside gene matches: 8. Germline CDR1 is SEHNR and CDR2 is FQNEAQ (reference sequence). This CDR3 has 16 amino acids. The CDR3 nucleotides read TGTGCCAGCAGTCCCTCCGGGACAGGGGTCACCGGGGAGCTGTTTTTT. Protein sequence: CASSPSGTGVTGELFF.

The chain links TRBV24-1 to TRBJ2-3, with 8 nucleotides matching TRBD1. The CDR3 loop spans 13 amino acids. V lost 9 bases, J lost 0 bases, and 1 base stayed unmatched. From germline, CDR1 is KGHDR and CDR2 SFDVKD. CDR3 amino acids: CATGTGSTDTQYF. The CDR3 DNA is TGTGCCACCGGGACAGGTAGCACAGATACGCAGTATTTT.

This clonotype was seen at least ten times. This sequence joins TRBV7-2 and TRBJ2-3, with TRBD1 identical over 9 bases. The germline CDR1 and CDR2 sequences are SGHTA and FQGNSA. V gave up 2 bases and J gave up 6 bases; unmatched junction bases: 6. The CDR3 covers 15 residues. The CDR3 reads CASSLRGQGPDTQYF. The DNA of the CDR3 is TGTGCCAGCAGCTTAAGGGGACAGGGTCCCGATACGCAGTATTTT.

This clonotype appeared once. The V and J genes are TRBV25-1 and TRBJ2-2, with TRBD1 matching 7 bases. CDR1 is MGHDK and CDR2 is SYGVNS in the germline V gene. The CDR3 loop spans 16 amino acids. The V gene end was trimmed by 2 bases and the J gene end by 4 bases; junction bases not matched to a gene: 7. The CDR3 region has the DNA TGTGCCAGCAGTGAAATGGGGGCAGGGGGCACCGGGGAGCTGTTTTTT. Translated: CASSEMGAGGTGELFF. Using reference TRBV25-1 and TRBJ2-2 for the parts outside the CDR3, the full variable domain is EADIYQTPRYLVIGTGKKITLECSQTMGHDKMYWYQQDPGMELHLIHYSYGVNSTEKGDLSSESTVSRIRTEHFPLTLESARPSHTSQYLCASSEMGAGGTGELFFGEGSRLTVL.

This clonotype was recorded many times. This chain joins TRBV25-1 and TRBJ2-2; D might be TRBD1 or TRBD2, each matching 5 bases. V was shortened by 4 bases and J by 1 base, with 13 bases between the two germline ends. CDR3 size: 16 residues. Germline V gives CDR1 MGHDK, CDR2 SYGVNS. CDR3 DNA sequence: TGTGCCAGCAGTGGGGACCTTACAGAGAACACCGGGGAGCTGTTTTTT. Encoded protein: CASSGDLTENTGELFF. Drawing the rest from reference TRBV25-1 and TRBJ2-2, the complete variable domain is EADIYQTPRYLVIGTGKKITLECSQTMGHDKMYWYQQDPGMELHLIHYSYGVNSTEKGDLSSESTVSRIRTEHFPLTLESARPSHTSQYLCASSGDLTENTGELFFGEGSRLTVL.

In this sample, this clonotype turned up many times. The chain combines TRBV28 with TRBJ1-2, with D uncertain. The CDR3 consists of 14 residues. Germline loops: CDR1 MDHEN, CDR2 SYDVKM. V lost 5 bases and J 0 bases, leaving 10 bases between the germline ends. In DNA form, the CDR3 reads TGTGCCAGCAGTGTAGGGATTTCTAACTATGGCTACACCTTC. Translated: CASSVGISNYGYTF.

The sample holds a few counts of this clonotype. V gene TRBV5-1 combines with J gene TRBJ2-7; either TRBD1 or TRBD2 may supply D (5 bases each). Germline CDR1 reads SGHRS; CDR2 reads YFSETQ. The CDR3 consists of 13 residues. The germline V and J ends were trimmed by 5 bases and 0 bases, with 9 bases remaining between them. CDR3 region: CASRWGSSYEQYF. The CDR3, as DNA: TGCGCCAGCAGGTGGGGGAGCTCCTACGAGCAGTACTTC.